What follows are 4 T cell receptor beta chains derived from one specimen sequenced in a study of T cells expressing NK-cell markers. TCRdb reprocessed the 5' RACE reads, with one entry per CDR3 protein and no DNA. The sample totals a few hundred thousand distinct CDR3 sequences; its top ten clones hold under 1.5%. Sequencing input: blood T cells: a sorted CD56 or NKG2C T cell subset, CD4+ or CD8+ T cells, or bulk PBMC T cells (not recorded which). Receptor source: a woman in her 50s in good health.

V and J are TRBV7-9 and TRBJ2-4; TCRdb picks TRBD1, but there is no DNA to check that call. CDR3 length: 16 residues. Germline values: CDR1 SEHNR, CDR2 FQNEAQ (reference sequence). The CDR3 here is CASSFSGGRAKNIQYF. The whole variable domain, filled in from reference TRBV7-9 and TRBJ2-4, reads DTGVSQNPRHKITKRGQNVTFRCDPISEHNRLYWYRQTLGQGPEFLTYFQNEAQLEKSRLLSDRFSAERPKGSFSTLEIQRTEQGDSAMYLCASSFSGGRAKNIQYFGAGTRLSVL.

The chain carries TRBV5-1 and TRBJ2-3. Germline CDR1 SGHRS, CDR2 YFSETQ. This CDR3 has 11 residues. CDR3 protein: CASSFEDTQYF.

The chain links TRBV10-3 to TRBJ1-4; TCRdb designates TRBD1, a call that cannot be tested without DNA. This CDR3 is 17 amino acids long. The germline gives CDR1 ENHRY, CDR2 SYGVKD. This chain's CDR3 is CAISTGDPTGPNEKLFF.

The chain is built from TRBV7-3 and TRBJ2-1; TCRdb's D gene call, TRBD2, goes unchecked for lack of DNA. CDR3 length: 14 amino acids. Germline lookup yields CDR1 SGHTA and CDR2 FQGTGA. The CDR3 sequence: CASSPLAGAGEQFF.